What follows are 17 T cell receptor beta chains derived from one specimen sequenced in a study of beta chain features in type 1 diabetes. Study findings and constraints: In every one of the four CD4+ subsets, TCRB CDR3s were moderately but significantly shorter in Type 1 diabetes patients.

Reverse transcription of all isolated RNA meant that expressed TCRB transcripts were sequenced. Generated by immunoSEQ multiplex PCR, the TCRdb table keeps only in-frame clones and is missing some. The sample comprises 640,000 or so clones, around 15% of which are singletons, and roughly 0.022% rests with the top ten. The antigens these receptors bind are not known. Sequencing used naive CD4+ T cells from blood. All receptors derive from a man between 18 and 35 years old with type 1 diabetes.

The chain has TRBV6-5 and TRBJ1-1, with D tentatively TRBD1 (5 bases). The CDR3 has 14 residues. From germline, CDR1 is MNHEY and CDR2 SVGAGI. The V gene lost 4 bases and the J gene lost 3 bases, with 12 bases spanning the gap. The CDR3 loop reads CASSFPGGDTEAFF. DNA for the CDR3: TGTGCCAGCAGTTTCCCGGGAGGGGACACTGAAGCTTTCTTT.

The table lists this clone with a few counts. This rearrangement joins TRBV30 to TRBJ1-3, with TRBD1 as a possible D gene (6 bases). The CDR3 contains 16 residues. Trimming took 0 bases from V and 0 from J, leaving 12 bases between them. The germline gives CDR1 GTSNPN, CDR2 SVGIG (reference sequence). CDR3 region: CAWSVSTGNSGNTIYF. CDR3 DNA: TGTGCCTGGAGTGTATCTACAGGGAACTCTGGAAACACCATATATTTT. The full variable domain, its missing parts supplied by reference TRBV30 and TRBJ1-3, is SQTIHQWPATLVQPVGSPLSLECTVEGTSNPNLYWYRQAAGRGLQLLFYSVGIGQISSEVPQNLSASRPQDRQFILSSKKLLLSDSGFYLCAWSVSTGNSGNTIYFGEGSWLTVV.

The gene calls are TRBV6-6 and TRBJ2-7, with a weak D call TRBD2 (6 bases). This CDR3 region has 13 residues. Looked up from germline, CDR1 is MNHNY and CDR2 is SVGAGI (reference sequence). V lost 5 bases and J lost 6, with 14 bases in between. CDR3 amino acids: CASSATTSSEQYF. CDR3 bases: TGTGCCAGCAGTGCCACTACTAGCAGCGAGCAGTACTTC.

The chain uses TRBV5-1 and TRBJ1-1; no reliable D call. The germline V gene encodes CDR1 SGHRS and CDR2 YFSETQ. V lost 0 bases and J lost 5, with 5 bases in between. CDR3 length: 12 amino acids. The chain's CDR3 is CASSLGATEAFF. CDR3 nucleotides: TGCGCCAGCAGCTTGGGGGCGACTGAAGCTTTCTTT. Full variable domain (remainder filled in from reference TRBV5-1 and TRBJ1-1): KAGVTQTPRYLIKTRGQQVTLSCSPISGHRSVSWYQQTPGQGLQFLFEYFSETQRNKGNFPGRFSGRQFSNSRSEMNVSTLELGDSALYLCASSLGATEAFFGQGTRLTVV.

This clone was seen more than once but under ten times. This chain connects TRBV12-1 to TRBJ2-7. TRBV12-1 is listed as a pseudogene. CDR3 length equals 11 residues. CDR3 in DNA: TGTGCCAGCAGCTTTTGGGGCGAGCAGTACTTC. Translated, it gives CASSFWGEQYF.

The CDR3 region is CASSLGQGPLGGYTF. DNA for the CDR3: TGTGCCAGCAGTTTGGGACAGGGCCCACTTGGTGGCTACACCTTC. V usage is TRBV28 and J usage is TRBJ1-2, with 9 bases fitting TRBD1. The CDR3 runs 15 residues. CDR1 is MDHEN and CDR2 is SYDVKM in the germline V gene. The junction had 9 bases not matched to a gene; V was cut back by 3 bases and J by 7 bases.

The J gene is TRBJ1-5, the V gene TRBV30; D unresolved. Germline CDR1 and CDR2: GTSNPN and SVGIG (reference sequence). The CDR3 has 14 residues. The V gene lost 5 bases and the J gene lost 2 bases, with 13 bases spanning the gap. The DNA of the CDR3 is TGTGCCTGGGCCCTCGACGGTCGCAATCAGCCCCAGCATTTT. Protein: CAWALDGRNQPQHF.

This sequence joins TRBV9 and TRBJ1-6; TRBD1 is a possible D gene (6 bases). Per the germline V gene, CDR1 is SGDLS and CDR2 is YYNGEE. The CDR3 loop spans 15 amino acids. V lost 0 bases, J lost 13 bases, and 17 bases lay in between. CDR3 sequence reads: CASSVGVTGGSPLHF. The CDR3 nucleotides read TGTGCCAGCAGCGTAGGCGTGACAGGCGGTAGCCCCCTCCACTTT.

A few counts support this clone. The chain combines TRBV11-2 with TRBJ1-1, with 9 positions matching TRBD1. The CDR3 spans 17 residues. In germline, CDR1 is SGHAT, CDR2 FQNNGV. The J segment lost 0 bases and the V segment lost 4 bases, leaving 9 bases of the junction unmatched. CDR3 residues: CASSSRWGQGLNTEAFF. The CDR3 nucleotides read TGTGCCAGCAGCTCCCGATGGGGACAGGGTTTGAACACTGAAGCTTTCTTT.

The rearrangement uses TRBV5-6 and TRBJ2-7; TRBD1 matches at 7 bases. The V gene's germline CDR1 is SGHDT and CDR2 YYEEEE. This CDR3 is 15 amino acids long. Germline trimming cut 0 bases from V and 1 base from J; bases unmatched to any gene: 4. The CDR3 region is CASSLGPGQSYEQYF. CDR3 sequence (DNA): TGTGCCAGCAGCTTGGGCCCGGGACAGTCCTACGAGCAGTACTTC.

J is TRBJ2-5 and V is TRBV4-1, with 7 bases fitting TRBD2. CDR1 is MGHRA and CDR2 is YSYEKL in the germline V gene. The CDR3 sequence is 18 residues long. After removal of 3 bases from V and 5 bases from J, the junction contained 18 bases not matched to a gene. The CDR3 DNA follows: TGCGCCAGCAGCCAGGCGACGGGAGGCGGTCTCATAGCGGAGACCCAGTACTTC. Its protein product is CASSQATGGGLIAETQYF.

The chain recombines TRBV4-1 with TRBJ2-3; D may be TRBD1 (5 bases). Germline V CDR1 and CDR2: MGHRA, YSYEKL. The CDR3 is 16 amino acids. Trimming removed 4 bases from V and 4 bases from J, with 18 bases in between. In DNA, the CDR3 is TGCGCCAGCAGCCCCACTCCGGTTGCAGGGTCAGATACGCAGTATTTT. It translates to CASSPTPVAGSDTQYF.

The chain combines TRBV25-1 with TRBJ1-2; 7 bases align to TRBD1. After removal of 4 bases from V and 3 bases from J, the junction contained 14 bases not matched to a gene. The germline V gene has CDR1 MGHDK and CDR2 SYGVNS. This CDR3 has 17 residues. The CDR3 sequence is CASSAWGRGPHYYGYTF. The CDR3 region has the DNA TGTGCCAGCAGTGCCTGGGGGAGGGGGCCACACTACTATGGCTACACCTTC.

The chain couples TRBV6-6 to TRBJ2-7, with 7 bases identical to TRBD2. This CDR3 has 14 amino acids. V dropped 6 bases and J dropped 3; count of bases not matched to a gene: 8. The germline V gene has CDR1 MNHNY and CDR2 SVGAGI (reference sequence). CDR3 sequence: CASRASGGSYEQYF. The CDR3 coding sequence is TGTGCCAGCAGAGCTAGCGGTGGGAGCTACGAGCAGTACTTC.

As for this clone: Different DNA sequences within this sample yield the same CDR3. The rearrangement joins TRBV2 to TRBJ1-2; D ambiguous. This CDR3 spans 11 amino acids. Germline V CDR1 and CDR2: SNHLY, FYNNEI. The V and J ends lost 7 bases and 8 bases respectively, with 11 bases between them. Here the CDR3 DNA reads TGTGCCAGCACCCCTGGGTCGGGCTACACCTTC. It translates to CASTPGSGYTF.

This clone has a handful of counts. The chain recombines TRBV25-1 with TRBJ2-7; D uncertain. V was clipped by 1 base and J by 5 bases, with 9 bases between them. The CDR3 has 13 residues. Germline CDR1 is MGHDK and CDR2 is SYGVNS. CDR3 DNA: TGTGCCAGCAGTGAATCGGCCAACCACGAGCAGTACTTC. It codes for CASSESANHEQYF.

This clone was seen a single time. This sequence joins TRBV28 and TRBJ2-5; D possibly uses TRBD1 or TRBD2 (5 bases each). The J call may not be correct, given that the DNA end is closer to TRBJ2-7. CDR1 is MDHEN and CDR2 is SYDVKM in the germline V gene. The CDR3 spans 14 residues. The DNA for the CDR3 is TGTGCCAGCGGGACGGATCCTAGCTCCTACGAGCAGTACTTC. Translation: CASGTDPSSYEQYF.